One and the same sample provided the 19 T cell receptor beta chains below, sequenced in a study of OX40 agonist ivuxolimab in advanced cancers. Some clones are missing from TCRdb's copy, which holds only in-frame ones; the method was immunoSEQ multiplex PCR. The sample contains 27,000 or so clones, 80% to 90% of which appear only once. The specimen was CD4+ or CD8+ T cells sorted from blood, collected in a trial of the OX40 agonist ivuxolimab. The receptors derive from an adult with an advanced solid tumor such as melanoma, head and neck, liver or kidney cancer.

This rearrangement joins TRBV19 to TRBJ2-1, with TRBD1 matching 9 bases. The CDR3 sequence is 14 residues long. The V segment lost 5 bases and the J segment 4 bases; nucleotides outside the gene matches: 3. CDR1 LNHDA and CDR2 SQIVND come from the germline V gene (reference sequence). CDR3 in amino acids: CASSFGTGYNEQFF. In nucleotides, the CDR3 is TGTGCCAGTAGTTTCGGGACAGGGTACAATGAGCAGTTCTTC.

This clone was seen only a few times. The same CDR3 can be traced to other DNA sequences in this sample. The chain recombines TRBV27 with TRBJ2-1, with a possible D match to TRBD2 (6 bases). There are 14 residues in the CDR3. V lost 5 bases, J lost 4 bases, and 12 bases lay in between. Germline CDR1 and CDR2: MNHEY and SMNVEV (reference sequence). The CDR3 here is CASSPRDLYNEQFF. CDR3 sequence (DNA): TGTGCCAGCAGTCCCCGGGACTTATACAATGAGCAGTTCTTC.

This clone was counted a single time. The genes are TRBV9 and TRBJ2-1; D is uncertain. This CDR3 comprises 12 residues. Germline V CDR1 and CDR2: SGDLS, YYNGEE. V lost 3 bases and J 7 bases, leaving 8 bases between the germline ends. The CDR3: CASSGIRNEQFF. In DNA, the CDR3 is TGTGCCAGCAGCGGGATCAGGAATGAGCAGTTCTTC.

The V and J genes are TRBV6-4 and TRBJ1-4; unclear D gene. Germline lookup yields CDR1 MRHNA and CDR2 SNTAGT. The CDR3 runs to 16 residues. Trimming took off 3 bases at V and 3 bases at J, with 14 bases between the two ends. Here the CDR3 DNA reads TGTGCCAGCAGTGAAGCGCTTCGCTCAGCTAATGAAAAACTGTTTTTT. Its protein is CASSEALRSANEKLFF.

The chain joins TRBV23-1 to TRBJ1-5; D is ambiguous. TRBV23-1 is filed as an ORF, its function uncertain. V lost 6 bases, J lost 4 bases, and 1 base lay in between. The length of the CDR3 is 10 residues. CDR3 nucleotide sequence: TGCGCCAGCAGAAATCAGCCCCAGCATTTT. The encoded protein is CASRNQPQHF.

This clone is medium-sized (0.01 to 0.1%). This chain uses TRBV6-1 with TRBJ2-7; maybe TRBD1 (6 bases). The CDR3 has 11 amino acids. The V end lost 8 bases, the J end lost 3 bases, and 8 bases lay between the germline ends. Germline V gene sequence: CDR1 MNHNS, CDR2 SASEGT. This CDR3 reads CASADSYEQYF. The CDR3, as DNA: TGTGCCAGCGCGGACAGCTACGAGCAGTACTTC.

The V gene is TRBV6-1, the J gene TRBJ1-2; possible D gene TRBD1, 5 bases. CDR1 and CDR2 from the germline V gene are MNHNS and SASEGT. CDR3 length equals 14 residues. Deletions cut 7 bases from V and 4 bases from J, with 16 bases between. Written as DNA, the CDR3 is TGTGCCAGCAATACAGGAGCGGGGAGCTATGGCTACACCTTC. Translated: CASNTGAGSYGYTF.

The chain has TRBV27 and TRBJ1-1, with 7 bases lining up with TRBD1. The germline CDR1 and CDR2 sequences are MNHEY and SMNVEV (reference sequence). This CDR3 has 12 residues. The trim removed 6 bases at V and 7 bases at J, leaving 5 bases unmatched. The CDR3 region has the DNA TGTGCCAGCAGGGAAACAGGGGATGAAGCTTTCTTT. Protein product: CASRETGDEAFF.

This clone was detected only once. CDR3 sequence (DNA): TGTGCCATCAGTGAGAGGGAAGGGGGCACTGAAGCTTTCTTT. This translates into CAISEREGGTEAFF. The rearrangement links TRBV10-3 to TRBJ1-1; maybe TRBD1 (6 bases). V was trimmed by 2 bases and J by 4 bases, leaving 11 bases between them. This CDR3 region has 14 residues. CDR1 and CDR2 from the germline V gene are ENHRY and SYGVKD.

The chain joins TRBV6-1 to TRBJ2-7; 7 bases fit TRBD1. Looked up from germline, CDR1 is MNHNS and CDR2 is SASEGT. J was trimmed by 2 bases and V by 2 bases; bases with no gene match: 3. The CDR3 has 14 residues. The CDR3 is CASSEPGTAYEQYF. The CDR3 nucleotides read TGTGCCAGCAGTGAACCCGGGACAGCCTACGAGCAGTACTTC.

In this sample, this clone turned up a few times. V usage is TRBV18 and J usage is TRBJ1-1; tentatively, D is TRBD1 (6 bases). The CDR3 is 12 amino acids. Germline-derived CDR1 and CDR2 are KGHSH and LQKENI. V lost 5 bases, J lost 7 bases, and 11 bases lay in between. CDR3 protein: CASSVRGDEAFF. The CDR3 nucleotides read TGTGCCAGCTCAGTCAGGGGTGATGAAGCTTTCTTT.

This sequence joins TRBV10-3 and TRBJ2-7; D is perhaps TRBD1 or TRBD2 (5 bases each). V was clipped by 3 bases and J by 6 bases, with 15 bases between them. Germline CDR1 reads ENHRY; CDR2 reads SYGVKD. The CDR3 contains 14 residues. The CDR3 reads CAISEAGPAGEQYF. The CDR3 bases are TGTGCCATCAGTGAAGCAGGGCCGGCGGGCGAGCAGTACTTC.

The count of this clone is one. V usage is TRBV4-1 and J usage is TRBJ2-7; 10 bases align to TRBD1. This CDR3 has 14 residues. Per the germline V gene, CDR1 is MGHRA and CDR2 is YSYEKL. V dropped 3 bases and J dropped 4; count of bases not matched to a gene: 3. The DNA for the CDR3 is TGCGCCAGCAGCCACGGGACAGGGGTGTACGAGCAGTACTTC. This sequence encodes CASSHGTGVYEQYF.

The table lists this clone with a few counts. This chain uses TRBV5-4 with TRBJ1-5; D unclear. Germline V gene sequence: CDR1 SGHNT, CDR2 YYREEE (reference sequence). CDR3 length: 13 amino acids. Trimming shortened V by 0 bases and J by 6 bases, and 7 bases separated the two germline ends. The CDR3 coding sequence is TGTGCCAGCAGCTTGGATGTTTCTCAGCCCCAGCATTTT. It translates to CASSLDVSQPQHF.

This clone has a single count. The CDR3 is CASSLVLAGYNEQFF. The CDR3 bases are TGTGCCAGCAGCTTAGTTCTAGCGGGGTACAATGAGCAGTTCTTC. The chain combines TRBV7-9 with TRBJ2-1; 9 bases agree with TRBD2. The V gene end was trimmed by 1 base and the J gene end by 4 bases; junction bases not matched to a gene: 2. CDR1 and CDR2 (germline): SEHNR, FQNEAQ (reference sequence). CDR3 length: 15 residues.

The chain is built from TRBV27 and TRBJ1-1; D remains ambiguous. CDR1 and CDR2 (germline): MNHEY, SMNVEV (reference sequence). CDR3 size: 10 residues. V was cut by 6 bases and J by 10 bases, with 9 bases left in between. The CDR3 loop is CASRGHVAFF. For the CDR3, the DNA is TGTGCCAGCAGAGGCCACGTAGCTTTCTTT.

This clone was seen a single time. This chain connects TRBV18 to TRBJ2-7; possibly TRBD1 for D (5 bases). The CDR3 consists of 13 residues. Germline lookup yields CDR1 KGHSH and CDR2 LQKENI. Trimming pared 3 bases from V and 4 bases from J, leaving 10 bases between. The CDR3 region is CASSPPTAYEQYF. CDR3 sequence (DNA): TGTGCCAGCTCACCGCCGACAGCATACGAGCAGTACTTC. Full variable domain (remainder filled in from reference TRBV18 and TRBJ2-7): NAGVMQNPRHLVRRRGQEARLRCSPMKGHSHVYWYRQLPEEGLKFMVYLQKENIIDESGMPKERFSAEFPKEGPSILRIQQVVRGDSAAYFCASSPPTAYEQYFGPGTRLTVT.

A word on this clone: Given a far larger clone just one base away, this is likely a sequencing read error. The CDR3 DNA reads TGTGCCAGCAGCTGGGACTCCTACAATGAGCAGTTCTTC. It translates to CASSWDSYNEQFF. The chain links TRBV27 to TRBJ2-1; unclear D gene. The CDR3 spans 13 residues. Between the trimmed V and J ends, which lost 6 bases and 0 bases, there was a span of 6 bases. Germline CDR1 is MNHEY and CDR2 is SMNVEV (reference sequence).

CDR3 loop: CASSLLTGEQYF. The CDR3 nucleotides read TGTGCCAGCAGCTTGTTAACGGGGGAGCAGTACTTC. The rearrangement links TRBV5-5 to TRBJ2-7; D may be TRBD2 (5 bases). Deletions cut 1 base from V and 7 bases from J, with 9 bases between. Germline-derived CDR1 and CDR2 are SGHKS and YYEKEE (reference sequence). The CDR3 covers 12 residues.